The T cell receptor beta chain described here comes from a study of blood T cell repertoires in COVID-19. As for the study in general: The study drew acute and convalescent COVID-19 samples from the United States, Italy and Spain. PBMCs, B-cell-depleted T cells, or T cells provided the cDNA or gDNA that made up the material.

In the original workflow: Amplifying reference gene primers gave estimates of nucleated cell counts. This table comes from immunoSEQ multiplex PCR, and its TCRdb copy is limited to in-frame clones, with some not included. The D gene and trimming were derived from the DNA, and the V and J assignments and clone size from that table. The table shows roughly 29,000 clones, with roughly nine tenths occurring only once. Sequenced sample: peripheral blood. This sequence was found in a human donor in a cohort sampled during active COVID-19.

For the CDR3, the DNA is TGTGCCAGTAGTAACGACGGGGGGCACGAGACCCAGTACTTC. Translated, it gives CASSNDGGHETQYF. The chain links TRBV19 to TRBJ2-5; possible D gene TRBD2, 7 bases. CDR1 is LNHDA and CDR2 is SQIVND in the germline V gene (reference sequence). V dropped 4 bases and J dropped 5 bases, with 14 bases sitting between them. The CDR3 totals 14 residues.